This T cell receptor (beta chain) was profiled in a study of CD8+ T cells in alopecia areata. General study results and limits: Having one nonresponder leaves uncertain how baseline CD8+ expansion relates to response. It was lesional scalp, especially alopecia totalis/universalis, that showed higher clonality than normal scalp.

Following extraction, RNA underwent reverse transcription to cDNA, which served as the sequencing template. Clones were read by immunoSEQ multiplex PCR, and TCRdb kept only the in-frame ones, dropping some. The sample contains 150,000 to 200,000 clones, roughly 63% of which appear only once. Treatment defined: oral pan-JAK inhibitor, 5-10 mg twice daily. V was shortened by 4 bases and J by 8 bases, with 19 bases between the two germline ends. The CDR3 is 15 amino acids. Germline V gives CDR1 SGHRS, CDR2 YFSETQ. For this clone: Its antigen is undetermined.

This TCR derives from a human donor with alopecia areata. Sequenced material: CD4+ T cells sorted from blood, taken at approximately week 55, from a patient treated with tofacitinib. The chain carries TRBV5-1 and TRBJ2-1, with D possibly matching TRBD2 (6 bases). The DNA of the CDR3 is TGCGCCAGCAGCCCATTAGCGGTGGGGCCCTATGAGCAGTTCTTC. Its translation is CASSPLAVGPYEQFF. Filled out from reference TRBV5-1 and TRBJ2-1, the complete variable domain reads KAGVTQTPRYLIKTRGQQVTLSCSPISGHRSVSWYQQTPGQGLQFLFEYFSETQRNKGNFPGRFSGRQFSNSRSEMNVSTLELGDSALYLCASSPLAVGPYEQFFGPGTRLTVL.